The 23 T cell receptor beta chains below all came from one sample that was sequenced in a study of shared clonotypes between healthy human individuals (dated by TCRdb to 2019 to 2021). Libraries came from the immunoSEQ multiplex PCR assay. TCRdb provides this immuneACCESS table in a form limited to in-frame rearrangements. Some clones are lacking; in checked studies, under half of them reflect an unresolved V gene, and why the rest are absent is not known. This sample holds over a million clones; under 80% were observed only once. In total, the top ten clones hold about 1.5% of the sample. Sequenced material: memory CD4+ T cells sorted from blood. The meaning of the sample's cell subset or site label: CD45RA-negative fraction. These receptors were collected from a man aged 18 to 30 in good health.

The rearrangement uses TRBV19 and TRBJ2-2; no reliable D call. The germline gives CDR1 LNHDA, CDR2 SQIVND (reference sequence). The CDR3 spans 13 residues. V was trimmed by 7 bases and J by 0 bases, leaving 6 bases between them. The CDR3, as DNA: TGTGCCAGTATACCAGCGAACACCGGGGAGCTGTTTTTT. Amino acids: CASIPANTGELFF.

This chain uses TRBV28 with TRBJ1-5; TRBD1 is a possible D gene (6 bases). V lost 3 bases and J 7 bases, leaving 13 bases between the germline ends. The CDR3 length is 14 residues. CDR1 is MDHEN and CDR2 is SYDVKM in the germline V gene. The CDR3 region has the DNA TGTGCCAGCAGTTTTGGCAGGGGAAGGCAGCCCCAGCATTTT. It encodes CASSFGRGRQPQHF.

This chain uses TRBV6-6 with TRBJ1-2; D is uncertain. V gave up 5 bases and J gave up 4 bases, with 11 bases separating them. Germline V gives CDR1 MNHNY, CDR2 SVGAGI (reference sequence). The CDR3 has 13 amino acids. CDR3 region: CASSMFRVYGYTF. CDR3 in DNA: TGTGCCAGCAGTATGTTCCGGGTCTATGGCTACACCTTC.

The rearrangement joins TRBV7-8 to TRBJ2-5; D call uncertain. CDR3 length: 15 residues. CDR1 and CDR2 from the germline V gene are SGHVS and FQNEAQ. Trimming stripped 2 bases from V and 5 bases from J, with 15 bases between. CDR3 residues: CASSLNSVGGETQYF. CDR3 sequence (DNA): TGTGCCAGCAGCTTAAATAGTGTGGGTGGGGAGACCCAGTACTTC.

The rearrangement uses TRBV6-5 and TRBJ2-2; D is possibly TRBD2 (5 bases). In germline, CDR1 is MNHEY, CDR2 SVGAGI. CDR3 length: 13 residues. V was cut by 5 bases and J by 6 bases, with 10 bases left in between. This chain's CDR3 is CASSRTPAGELFF. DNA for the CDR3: TGTGCCAGCAGTCGGACTCCCGCCGGGGAGCTGTTTTTT.

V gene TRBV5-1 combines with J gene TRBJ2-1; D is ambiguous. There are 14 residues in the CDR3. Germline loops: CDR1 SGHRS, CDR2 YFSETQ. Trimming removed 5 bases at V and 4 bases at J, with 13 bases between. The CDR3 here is CASSWSDNYNEQFF. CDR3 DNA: TGCGCCAGCAGTTGGTCCGATAATTACAATGAGCAGTTCTTC.

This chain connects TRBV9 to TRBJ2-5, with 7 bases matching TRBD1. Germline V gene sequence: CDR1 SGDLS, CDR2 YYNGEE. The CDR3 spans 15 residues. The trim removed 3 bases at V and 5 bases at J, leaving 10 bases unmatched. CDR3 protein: CASSARQGPRETQYF. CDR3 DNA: TGTGCCAGCAGCGCCAGACAGGGCCCCCGTGAGACCCAGTACTTC. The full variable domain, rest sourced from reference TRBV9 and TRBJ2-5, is DSGVTQTPKHLITATGQRVTLRCSPRSGDLSVYWYQQSLDQGLQFLIQYYNGEERAKGNILERFSAQQFPDLHSELNLSSLELGDSALYFCASSARQGPRETQYFGPGTRLLVL.

CDR3 nucleotides: TGTGCCAGCAGTTCTAAGGACAGGAATCAGCCCCAGCATTTT. Its protein product is CASSSKDRNQPQHF. V gene TRBV2 combines with J gene TRBJ1-5; 7 positions match TRBD1. CDR3 length: 14 amino acids. Per germline, CDR1 SNHLY and CDR2 FYNNEI. Germline trimming cut 5 bases from V and 4 bases from J; bases unmatched to any gene: 5.

The CDR3 DNA sequence: TGTGCCAGCAGCCATGGACTAGCGGGGTATGAGCACGCAGATACGCAGTATTTT. It encodes CASSHGLAGYEHADTQYF. This chain uses TRBV14 with TRBJ2-3; 12 bases fit TRBD2. Per germline, CDR1 SGHDN and CDR2 FVKESK. The CDR3 runs 18 residues. The J segment lost 4 bases and the V segment lost 3 bases, leaving 11 bases of the junction unmatched.

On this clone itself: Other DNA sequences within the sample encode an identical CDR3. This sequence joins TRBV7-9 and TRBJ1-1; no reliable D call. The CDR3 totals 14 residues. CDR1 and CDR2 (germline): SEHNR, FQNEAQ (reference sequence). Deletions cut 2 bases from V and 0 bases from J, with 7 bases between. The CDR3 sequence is CASSLTGVNTEAFF. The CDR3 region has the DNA TGTGCCAGCAGCTTAACCGGGGTGAACACTGAAGCTTTCTTT.

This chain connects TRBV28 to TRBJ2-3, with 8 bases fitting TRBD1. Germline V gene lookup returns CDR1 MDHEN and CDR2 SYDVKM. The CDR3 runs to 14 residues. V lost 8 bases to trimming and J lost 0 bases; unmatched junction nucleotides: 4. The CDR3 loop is CASATGGSTDTQYF. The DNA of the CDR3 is TGTGCCAGCGCAACAGGGGGTAGCACAGATACGCAGTATTTT.

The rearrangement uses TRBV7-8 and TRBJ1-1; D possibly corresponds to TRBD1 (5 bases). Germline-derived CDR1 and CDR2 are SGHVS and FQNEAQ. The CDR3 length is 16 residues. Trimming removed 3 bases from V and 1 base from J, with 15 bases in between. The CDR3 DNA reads TGTGCCAGCAGCTTCATCGGGGGATGGGGGAACACTGAAGCTTTCTTT. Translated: CASSFIGGWGNTEAFF.

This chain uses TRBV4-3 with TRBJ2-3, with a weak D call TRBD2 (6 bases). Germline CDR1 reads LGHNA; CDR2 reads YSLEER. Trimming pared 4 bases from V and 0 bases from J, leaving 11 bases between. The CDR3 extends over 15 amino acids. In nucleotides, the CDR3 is TGCGCCAGCAGCCCCGGAGGGTATAGCACAGATACGCAGTATTTT. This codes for CASSPGGYSTDTQYF.

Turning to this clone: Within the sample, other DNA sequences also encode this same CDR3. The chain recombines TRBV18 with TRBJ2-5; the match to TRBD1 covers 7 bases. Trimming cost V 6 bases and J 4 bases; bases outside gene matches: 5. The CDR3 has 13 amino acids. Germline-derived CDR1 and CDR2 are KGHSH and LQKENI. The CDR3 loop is CASSQGQAETQYF. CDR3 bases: TGTGCCAGCTCTCAAGGACAGGCAGAGACCCAGTACTTC.

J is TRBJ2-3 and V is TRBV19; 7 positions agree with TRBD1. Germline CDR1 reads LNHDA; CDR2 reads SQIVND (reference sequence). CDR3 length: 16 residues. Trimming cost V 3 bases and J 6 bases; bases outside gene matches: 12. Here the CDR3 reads CASSIDRAKNADTQYF. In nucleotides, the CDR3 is TGTGCCAGTAGTATTGACAGGGCGAAAAACGCGGATACGCAGTATTTT.

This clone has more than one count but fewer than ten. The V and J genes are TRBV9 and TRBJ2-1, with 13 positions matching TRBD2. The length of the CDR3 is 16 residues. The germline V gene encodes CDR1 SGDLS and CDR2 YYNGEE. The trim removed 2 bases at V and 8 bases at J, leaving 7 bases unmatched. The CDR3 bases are TGTGCCAGCAGCGTGACGACTAGCGGGAGGATCGATGAGCAGTTCTTC. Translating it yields CASSVTTSGRIDEQFF.

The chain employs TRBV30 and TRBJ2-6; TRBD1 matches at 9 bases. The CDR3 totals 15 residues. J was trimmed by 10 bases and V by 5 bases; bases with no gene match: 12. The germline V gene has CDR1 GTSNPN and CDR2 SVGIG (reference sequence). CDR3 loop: CAWATGGDRFNVLTF. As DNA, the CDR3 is TGTGCCTGGGCAACAGGGGGCGACCGATTTAACGTCCTGACTTTC.

The DNA of the CDR3 is TGCGCCAGCAGCTGGACATTTCAAGAGACCCAGTACTTC. Protein product: CASSWTFQETQYF. The chain is built from TRBV5-1 and TRBJ2-5, with D possibly being TRBD1 (5 bases). V was cut by 3 bases and J by 2 bases, with 8 bases left in between. There are 13 residues in the CDR3. In germline, CDR1 is SGHRS, CDR2 YFSETQ.

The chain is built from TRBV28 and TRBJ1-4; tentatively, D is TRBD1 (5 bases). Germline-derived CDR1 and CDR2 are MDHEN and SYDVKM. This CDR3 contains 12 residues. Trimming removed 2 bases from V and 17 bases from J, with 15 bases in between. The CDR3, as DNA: TGTGCCAGCAGTTTAGGTGTGGGACTACGTTTTTTT. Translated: CASSLGVGLRFF.

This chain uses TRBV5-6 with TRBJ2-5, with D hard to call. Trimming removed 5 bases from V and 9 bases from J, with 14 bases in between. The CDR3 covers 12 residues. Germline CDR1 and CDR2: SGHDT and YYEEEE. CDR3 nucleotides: TGTGCCAGCAGTATCCAGTGGGGTGCCCAGTACTTC. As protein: CASSIQWGAQYF.

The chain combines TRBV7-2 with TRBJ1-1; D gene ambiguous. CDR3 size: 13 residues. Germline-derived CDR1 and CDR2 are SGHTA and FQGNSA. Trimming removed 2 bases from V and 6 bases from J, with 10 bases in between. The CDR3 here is CASSLSREAEAFF. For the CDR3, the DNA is TGTGCCAGCAGCTTATCCCGGGAAGCTGAAGCTTTCTTT.

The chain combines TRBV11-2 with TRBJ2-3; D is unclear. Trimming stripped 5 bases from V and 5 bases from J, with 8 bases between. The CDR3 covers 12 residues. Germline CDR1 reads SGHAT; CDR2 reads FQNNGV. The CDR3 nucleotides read TGTGCCAGCAGCCGGAATTTAGATACGCAGTATTTT. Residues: CASSRNLDTQYF.

CDR3 DNA: TGTGCCAGCAGTGAAGCCCAGGGACTAGCGGGGCTAGCCAAAAACATTCAGTACTTC. Protein product: CASSEAQGLAGLAKNIQYF. The chain carries TRBV2 and TRBJ2-4; 13 bases agree with TRBD2. Germline assignment: CDR1 SNHLY and CDR2 FYNNEI. Germline trimming cut 0 bases from V and 0 bases from J; bases unmatched to any gene: 5. The CDR3 totals 19 residues. Full variable domain (missing parts from reference TRBV2 and TRBJ2-4): EPEVTQTPSHQVTQMGQEVILRCVPISNHLYFYWYRQILGQKVEFLVSFYNNEISEKSEIFDDQFSVERPDGSNFTLKIRSTKLEDSAMYFCASSEAQGLAGLAKNIQYFGAGTRLSVL.